This TCR beta chain came from a study of T cell repertoires in cytomegalovirus infection. A single record per CDR3 protein comes from TCRdb applying MiXCR to the reads. The sample carries 490,000 or so distinct CDR3 sequences, about 11% recorded once. CDR1 KGHSH and CDR2 LQKENI come from the germline V gene. CDR3 size: 13 residues. Between the trimmed V and J ends, which lost 2 bases and 7 bases, there was a span of 9 bases. This TCR was sampled from a human donor in good health (CMV status not recorded). Some clones in this sample may be carry-over from other donors' samples. The V and J genes are TRBV18 and TRBJ1-5; D is unresolved. The sequencing sample was made of PBMCs. For the CDR3, the DNA is TGTGCCAGCTCACCAGGACTCGGACAGCCCCAGCATTTT. It codes for CASSPGLGQPQHF.